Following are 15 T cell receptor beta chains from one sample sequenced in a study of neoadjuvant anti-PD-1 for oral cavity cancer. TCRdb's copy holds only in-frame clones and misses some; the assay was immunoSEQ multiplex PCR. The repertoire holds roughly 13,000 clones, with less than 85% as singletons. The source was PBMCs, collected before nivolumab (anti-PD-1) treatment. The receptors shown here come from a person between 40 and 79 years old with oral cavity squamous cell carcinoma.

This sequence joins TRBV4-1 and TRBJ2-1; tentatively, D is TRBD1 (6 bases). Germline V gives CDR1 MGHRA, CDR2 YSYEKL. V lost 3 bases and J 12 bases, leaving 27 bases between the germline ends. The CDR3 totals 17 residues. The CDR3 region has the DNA TGCGCCAGCAGCCATCCCACCCAAGAATGGACAGCTAAGGGGCAGTTCTTC. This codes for CASSHPTQEWTAKGQFF.

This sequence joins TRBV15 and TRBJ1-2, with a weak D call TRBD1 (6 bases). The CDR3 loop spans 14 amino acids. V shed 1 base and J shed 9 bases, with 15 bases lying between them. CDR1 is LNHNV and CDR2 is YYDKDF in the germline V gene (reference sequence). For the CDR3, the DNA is TGTGCCACCAGCAGAGGTTCACAGGGAGTGAGCTACACCTTC. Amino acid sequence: CATSRGSQGVSYTF. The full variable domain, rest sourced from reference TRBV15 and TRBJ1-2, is DAMVIQNPRYQVTQFGKPVTLSCSQTLNHNVMYWYQQKSSQAPKLLFHYYDKDFNNEADTPDNFQSRRPNTSFCFLDIRSPGLGDTAMYLCATSRGSQGVSYTFGSGTRLTVV.

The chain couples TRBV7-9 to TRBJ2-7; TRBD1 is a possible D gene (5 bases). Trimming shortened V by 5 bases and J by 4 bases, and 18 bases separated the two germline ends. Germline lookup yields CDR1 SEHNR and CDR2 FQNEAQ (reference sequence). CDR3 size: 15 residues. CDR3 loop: CASSSTDSGLYEQYF. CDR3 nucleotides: TGTGCCAGCAGCAGCACCGACAGTGGGTTATACGAGCAGTACTTC.

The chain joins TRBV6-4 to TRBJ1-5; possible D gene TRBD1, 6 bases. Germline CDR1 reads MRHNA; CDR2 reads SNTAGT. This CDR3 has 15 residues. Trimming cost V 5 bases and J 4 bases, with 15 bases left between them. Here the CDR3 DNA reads TGTGCCAGCAGTCTGAACCGACAGGTTAATCAGCCCCAGCATTTT. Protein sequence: CASSLNRQVNQPQHF.

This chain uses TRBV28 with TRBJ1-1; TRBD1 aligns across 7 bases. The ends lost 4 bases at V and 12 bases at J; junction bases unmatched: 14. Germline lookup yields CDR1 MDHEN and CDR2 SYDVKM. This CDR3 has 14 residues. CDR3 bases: TGTGCCAGCAGTTCCAATGGGCGACAGGGTGGAACTTTCTTT. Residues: CASSSNGRQGGTFF. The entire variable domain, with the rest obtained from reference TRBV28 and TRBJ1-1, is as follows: DVKVTQSSRYLVKRTGEKVFLECVQDMDHENMFWYRQDPGLGLRLIYFSYDVKMKEKGDIPEGYSVSREKKERFSLILESASTNQTSMYLCASSSNGRQGGTFFGQGTRLTVV.

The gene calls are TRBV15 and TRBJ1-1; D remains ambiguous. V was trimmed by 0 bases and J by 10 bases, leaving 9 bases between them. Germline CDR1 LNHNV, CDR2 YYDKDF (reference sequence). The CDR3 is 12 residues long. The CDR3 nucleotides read TGTGCCACCAGCAGAGATTCTTTAGCAGCTTTCTTT. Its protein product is CATSRDSLAAFF. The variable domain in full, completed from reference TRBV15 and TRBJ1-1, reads DAMVIQNPRYQVTQFGKPVTLSCSQTLNHNVMYWYQQKSSQAPKLLFHYYDKDFNNEADTPDNFQSRRPNTSFCFLDIRSPGLGDTAMYLCATSRDSLAAFFGQGTRLTVV.

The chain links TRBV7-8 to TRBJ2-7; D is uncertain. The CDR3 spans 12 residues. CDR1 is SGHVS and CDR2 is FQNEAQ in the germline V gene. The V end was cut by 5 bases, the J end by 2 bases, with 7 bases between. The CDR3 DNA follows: TGTGCCAGCAGCGACACGACCTACGAGCAGTACTTC. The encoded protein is CASSDTTYEQYF.

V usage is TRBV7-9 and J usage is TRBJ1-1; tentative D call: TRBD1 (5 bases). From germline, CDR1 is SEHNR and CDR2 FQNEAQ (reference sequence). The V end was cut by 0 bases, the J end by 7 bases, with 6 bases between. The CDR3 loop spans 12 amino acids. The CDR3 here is CASSLAGLEAFF. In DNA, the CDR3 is TGTGCCAGCAGCTTAGCGGGGCTTGAAGCTTTCTTT.

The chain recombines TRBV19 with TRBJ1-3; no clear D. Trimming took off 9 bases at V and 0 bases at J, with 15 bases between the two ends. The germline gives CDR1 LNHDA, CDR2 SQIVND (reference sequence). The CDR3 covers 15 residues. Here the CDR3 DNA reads TGTGCCAGCCTCGGATTCTCTACCTCTGGAAACACCATATATTTT. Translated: CASLGFSTSGNTIYF.

The DNA of the CDR3 is TGTGCCAGCAGCCTTTTTACTGGACCGGGACAGCTGAACACTGAAGCTTTCTTT. The encoded protein is CASSLFTGPGQLNTEAFF. V is TRBV5-6 and J is TRBJ1-1; 7 nucleotides line up with TRBD1. Germline V gene data show CDR1 as SGHDT and CDR2 as YYEEEE. V was pared by 4 bases and J by 0 bases, with 15 bases of the junction left unmatched. CDR3 length: 18 amino acids.

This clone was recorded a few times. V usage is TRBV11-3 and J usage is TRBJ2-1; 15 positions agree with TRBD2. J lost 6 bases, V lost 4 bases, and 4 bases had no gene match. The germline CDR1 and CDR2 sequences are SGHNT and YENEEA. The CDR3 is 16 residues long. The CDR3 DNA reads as TGTGCCAGCAGCTCGGGACTAGCGGGAGGCGGCAATGAGCAGTTCTTC. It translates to CASSSGLAGGGNEQFF. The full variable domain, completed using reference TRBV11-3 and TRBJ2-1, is EAGVVQSPRYKIIEKKQPVAFWCNPISGHNTLYWYLQNLGQGPELLIRYENEEAVDDSQLPKDRFSAERLKGVDSTLKIQPAELGDSAVYLCASSSGLAGGGNEQFFGPGTRLTVL.

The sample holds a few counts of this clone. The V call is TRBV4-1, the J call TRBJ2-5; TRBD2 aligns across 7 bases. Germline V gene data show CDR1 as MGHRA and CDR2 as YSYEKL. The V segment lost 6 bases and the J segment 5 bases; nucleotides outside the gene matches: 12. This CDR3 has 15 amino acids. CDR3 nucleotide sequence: TGCGCCAGCAGTCATAATTTGCGGGGGACTGAGACCCAGTACTTC. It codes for CASSHNLRGTETQYF.

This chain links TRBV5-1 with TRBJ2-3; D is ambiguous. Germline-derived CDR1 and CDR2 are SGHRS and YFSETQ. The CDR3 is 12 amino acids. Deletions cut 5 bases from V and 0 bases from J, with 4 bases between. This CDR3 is CASSYSTDTQYF. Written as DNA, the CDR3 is TGCGCCAGCAGTTACAGCACAGATACGCAGTATTTT.

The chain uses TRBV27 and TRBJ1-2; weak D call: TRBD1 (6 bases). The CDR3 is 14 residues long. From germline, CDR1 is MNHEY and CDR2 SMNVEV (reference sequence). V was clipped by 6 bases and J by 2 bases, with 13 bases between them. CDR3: CASRSGASNYGYTF. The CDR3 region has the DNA TGTGCCAGCAGGTCAGGGGCCTCCAACTATGGCTACACCTTC.

The CDR3 sequence is CASSRRSNTEAFF. The CDR3, as DNA: TGTGCCAGCAGCCGTAGAAGTAACACTGAAGCTTTCTTT. The chain uses TRBV5-6 and TRBJ1-1; D not resolved. The germline V gene encodes CDR1 SGHDT and CDR2 YYEEEE. V dropped 4 bases and J dropped 2 bases, with 9 bases sitting between them. The CDR3 totals 13 residues.